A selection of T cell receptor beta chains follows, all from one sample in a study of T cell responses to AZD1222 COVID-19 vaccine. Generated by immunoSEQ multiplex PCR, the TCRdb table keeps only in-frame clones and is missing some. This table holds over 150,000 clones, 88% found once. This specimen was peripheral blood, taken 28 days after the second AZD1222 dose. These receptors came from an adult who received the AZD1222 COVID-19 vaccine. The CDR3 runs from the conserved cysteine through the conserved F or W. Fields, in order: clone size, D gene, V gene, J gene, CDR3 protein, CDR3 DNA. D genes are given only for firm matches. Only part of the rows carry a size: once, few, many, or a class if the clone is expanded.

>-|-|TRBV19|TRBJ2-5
CASSRSQETQYF
TGTGCCAGTAGTAGGAGTCAAGAGACCCAGTACTTC
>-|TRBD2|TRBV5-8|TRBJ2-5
CASSSERGGAKTQYF
TGTGCCAGCAGCTCGGAGCGGGGGGGCGCGAAGACCCAGTACTTC
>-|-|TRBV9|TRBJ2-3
CASSVGDWGGPTDTQYF
TGTGCCAGCAGCGTAGGGGACTGGGGGGGGCCCACAGATACGCAGTATTTT
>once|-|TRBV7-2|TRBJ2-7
CASSLPSGVEQYF
TGTGCCAGCAGCTTACCATCGGGGGTCGAGCAGTACTTC
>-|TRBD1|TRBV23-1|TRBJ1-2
CASSPGTGGNYGYTF
TGCGCCAGCAGTCCGGGGACAGGGGGAAACTATGGCTACACCTTC
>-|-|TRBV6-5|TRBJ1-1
CASSYPGAEAFF
TGTGCCAGCAGTTATCCGGGGGCTGAAGCTTTCTTT
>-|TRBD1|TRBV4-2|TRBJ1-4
CASSRTQGADEKLFF
TGTGCCAGCAGCCGGACGCAGGGGGCAGATGAAAAACTGTTTTTT
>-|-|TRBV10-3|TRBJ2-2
CAISRDDTGELFF
TGTGCCATCTCCCGGGACGACACCGGGGAGCTGTTTTTT
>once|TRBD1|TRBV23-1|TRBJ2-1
CASSQFCIRDRGRNEQFF
TGCGCCAGCAGTCAATTCTGTATCCGGGACAGGGGTCGCAATGAGCAGTTCTTC
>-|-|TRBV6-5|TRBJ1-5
CASSYQNQPQHF
TGTGCCAGCAGTTACCAGAATCAGCCCCAGCATTTT
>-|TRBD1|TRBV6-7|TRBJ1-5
CASSSRTGQTKYSNQPQHF
TGTGCCAGCAGCTCTCGGACAGGCCAAACCAAATATAGCAATCAGCCCCAGCATTTT
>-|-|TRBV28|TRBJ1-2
CASSSPGDANYGYTF
TGTGCCAGCAGTTCCCCAGGAGACGCTAACTATGGCTACACCTTC
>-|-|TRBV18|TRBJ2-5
CASSGTQGQETQYF
TGTGCCAGCTCAGGGACTCAAGGGCAAGAGACCCAGTACTTC
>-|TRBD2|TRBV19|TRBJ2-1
CASNQRGALSNEQFF
TGTGCCAGTAATCAGCGGGGGGCCCTTAGTAATGAGCAGTTCTTC
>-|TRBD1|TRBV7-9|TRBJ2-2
CASTPGQGRTGELFF
TGTGCCAGCACCCCCGGACAGGGAAGGACCGGGGAGCTGTTTTTT
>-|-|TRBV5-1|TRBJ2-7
CASRPDSGAPTYEQYF
TGCGCCAGCAGACCTGACTCGGGGGCTCCAACCTACGAGCAGTACTTC
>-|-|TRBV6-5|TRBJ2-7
CASSYTATGEQYF
TGTGCCAGCAGTTACACAGCGACAGGCGAGCAGTACTTC